This T cell receptor beta chain was recorded in a study of T cells in Graves' hyperthyroidism and ophthalmopathy. For the diagnoses, clinical symptoms, serum thyroxine and TRAb, thyroid ultrasound and orbital computed tomography were used. The investigators amplified TCR beta CDR3 regions from RNA transcripts. First-round RT-PCR with HTBI primers amplified the TCR CDR3 region. TCRdb re-called the multiplex PCR reads through MiXCR, storing one row per CDR3 protein. This table has some 500,000 distinct CDR3 sequences, approximately 24% appearing once. CDR1 is SQVTM, CDR2 ANQGSEA, per germline. CDR3 length: 16 residues. V lost 4 bases and J lost 0; bases outside the gene matches: 7. Overall study results and limits: Among clonotypes expanded in thyroid above 0.001, most were also found in blood.

This clonotype appeared many times. The antigen remains undetermined. This receptor was taken from a woman aged 25-40 years with Graves' ophthalmopathy. Sequenced: blood. This rearrangement joins TRBV29-1 to TRBJ2-2; 8 bases are shared with TRBD2. CDR3: CSVVNERGTNTGELFF. In DNA, the CDR3 is TGCAGCGTTGTCAATGAGCGGGGGACGAACACCGGGGAGCTGTTTTTT.